This record concerns one T cell receptor beta chain sequence. The entry originates in a study of blood T cell repertoires in COVID-19. Looking at the study overall: The cDNA or gDNA used as material had been derived from T cells, B-cell-depleted T cells, or PBMCs.

Trimming took off 5 bases at V and 1 base at J, with 10 bases between the two ends. CDR1 SGHTA and CDR2 FQGNSA come from the germline V gene. This CDR3 has 14 residues. In the original workflow: Estimated nucleated cell counts came from reference gene primer amplification. The data were produced by immunoSEQ multiplex PCR, yet TCRdb's version contains in-frame clones alone and is incomplete. V and J calls and clone size are given by that table; D and trimming were obtained from the DNA. This sample has around 150,000 clones, with 85% found just once. The rearrangement joins TRBV7-2 to TRBJ2-3; tentative D call: TRBD2 (5 bases). The receptor was derived from a human donor with acute or convalescent COVID-19. The donor label of this sample is uncertain. The sample consisted of peripheral blood. This CDR3 reads CASSLGLGTDTQYF. The CDR3 DNA is TGTGCCAGCAGCCTCGGACTGGGCACAGATACGCAGTATTTT. The whole variable domain, filled in from reference TRBV7-2 and TRBJ2-3, reads GAGVSQSPSNKVTEKGKDVELRCDPISGHTALYWYRQSLGQGLEFLIYFQGNSAPDKSGLPSDRFSAERTGGSVSTLTIQRTQQEDSAVYLCASSLGLGTDTQYFGPGTRLTVL.